Below, 30 T cell receptor beta chains from the same sample are listed, as sequenced in a study of Graves' ophthalmopathy and Graves' hyperthyroidism. RNA transcripts were the source from which TCR beta CDR3 regions were amplified. Investigators did first-round RT-PCR with HTBI primers, then second-round multiplex PCR. TCRdb re-called the multiplex PCR reads with MiXCR, one entry per CDR3 protein. Found here are almost 400,000 distinct CDR3 sequences, around 19% of them singletons; the top ten hold roughly 1.6%. Sequenced material: peripheral blood. The receptors derive from a woman in her late teens or twenties with Graves' ophthalmopathy.

V gene TRBV6-1 combines with J gene TRBJ1-6; TRBD1 is a possible D gene (5 bases). Trimming removed 5 bases from V and 4 bases from J, with 9 bases in between. This CDR3 has 14 residues. Germline V gene sequence: CDR1 MNHNS, CDR2 SASEGT. The CDR3 DNA sequence: TGTGCCAGCAGTCTGGGGGATTATAATTCACCCCTCCACTTT. This sequence encodes CASSLGDYNSPLHF.

V is TRBV6-5 and J is TRBJ1-2; D perhaps matches TRBD1 (5 bases). Germline loops: CDR1 MNHEY, CDR2 SVGAGI. The CDR3 runs to 14 residues. The V gene lost 3 bases and the J gene lost 4 bases, with 12 bases spanning the gap. The CDR3 nucleotides are TGTGCCAGCAGTTATTCGGGGGGACGCTATGGCTACACCTTC. Translating it yields CASSYSGGRYGYTF.

This clonotype was recorded many times. The gene calls are TRBV6-1 and TRBJ2-5; 8 positions agree with TRBD2. The trim removed 5 bases at V and 3 bases at J, leaving 14 bases unmatched. In germline, CDR1 is MNHNS, CDR2 SASEGT. The CDR3 contains 17 residues. The CDR3 sequence: CASSSPLRLARKETQYF. CDR3 in DNA: TGTGCCAGCAGTAGTCCTCTCCGACTAGCGCGAAAAGAGACCCAGTACTTC.

At least ten counts were recorded for this clonotype. The V call is TRBV20-1, the J call TRBJ2-7, with TRBD2 identical over 7 bases. The germline V gene encodes CDR1 DFQATT and CDR2 SNEGSKA (reference sequence). The trim removed 5 bases at V and 2 bases at J, leaving 6 bases unmatched. The CDR3 is 13 amino acids. The chain's CDR3 is CSAGLAGTYEQYF. DNA for the CDR3: TGCAGTGCTGGATTAGCGGGTACCTACGAGCAGTACTTC.

This clonotype was counted at least ten times. The chain couples TRBV7-9 to TRBJ2-7; D is unresolved. V was clipped by 4 bases and J by 6 bases, with 13 bases between them. The V gene's germline CDR1 is SEHNR and CDR2 FQNEAQ (reference sequence). The CDR3 has 13 residues. The CDR3 coding sequence is TGTGCCAGCAGCTCCCCGAGTTCTGTCGAGCAGTACTTC. Amino acid sequence: CASSSPSSVEQYF. The full variable domain, its missing parts supplied by reference TRBV7-9 and TRBJ2-7, is DTGVSQNPRHKITKRGQNVTFRCDPISEHNRLYWYRQTLGQGPEFLTYFQNEAQLEKSRLLSDRFSAERPKGSFSTLEIQRTEQGDSAMYLCASSSPSSVEQYFGPGTRLTVT.

This clonotype has ten or more counts. This chain uses TRBV9 with TRBJ2-7; the D gene is possibly TRBD1 (5 bases). V was trimmed by 0 bases and J by 5 bases, leaving 12 bases between them. CDR3 size: 14 residues. Germline assignment: CDR1 SGDLS and CDR2 YYNGEE. The CDR3 DNA sequence: TGTGCCAGCAGCGTAGCAGGGAACCATCACGAGCAGTACTTC. Its translation: CASSVAGNHHEQYF.

This sequence joins TRBV12-3 or TRBV12-4 and TRBJ1-2; D possibly corresponds to TRBD1 (5 bases). The CDR3 is made up of 14 amino acids. The ends were cut back, 3 bases at V and 3 bases at J, with 11 bases in the middle. In nucleotides, the CDR3 is TGTGCCAGCAGTTTTTTGGGGCCAGACTATGGCTACACCTTC. Its protein is CASSFLGPDYGYTF.

The chain joins TRBV6-7 to TRBJ2-7, with D perhaps matching TRBD1 (6 bases). TRBV6-7 is an ORF; its function is uncertain. The CDR3 runs 15 residues. V was clipped by 2 bases and J by 0 bases, with 11 bases between them. The CDR3 bases are TGTGCCAGCAGTTACCCGGACAGCCACTCCTACGAGCAGTACTTC. Translating gives CASSYPDSHSYEQYF.

This clonotype came up many times. The chain uses TRBV3-1 and TRBJ2-7, with 13 bases lining up with TRBD2. After removal of 4 bases from V and 0 bases from J, the junction contained 12 bases not matched to a gene. CDR1 is LGHDT, CDR2 YNNKEL, per germline (reference sequence). The CDR3 contains 19 residues. The CDR3: CASSLRNRRTSGSSYEQYF. Written as DNA, the CDR3 is TGTGCCAGCAGCCTACGCAATAGAAGGACTAGCGGGAGCTCCTACGAGCAGTACTTC.

This clonotype has ten or more counts. The CDR3 region is CASSLKVAGGRTEAFF. The CDR3 DNA sequence: TGTGCCAGCAGCTTAAAGGTAGCCGGGGGGCGGACTGAAGCTTTCTTT. The chain employs TRBV7-3 and TRBJ1-1, with D possibly TRBD1 on 6 matching bases. This CDR3 comprises 16 residues. Looked up from germline, CDR1 is SGHTA and CDR2 is FQGTGA. V lost 1 base and J lost 5, with 17 bases in between.

This clonotype was counted at least ten times. Here the CDR3 omits its conserved ending phenylalanine or tryptophan, so a read error is the likely source. The chain carries TRBV11-2 and TRBJ2-2; D is unclear. The V end lost 0 bases, the J end lost 4 bases, and 6 bases lay between the germline ends. The length of the CDR3 is 14 residues. Looked up from germline, CDR1 is SGHAT and CDR2 is FQNNGV. The CDR3 is CASSLETSTGELFL. CDR3 DNA: TGTGCCAGCAGCTTAGAAACATCCACCGGGGAGCTGTTTCTT.

This clonotype was observed at least ten times. An end of the junction differs from the germline gene, which may be a read error. This chain links TRBV7-7 with TRBJ2-2; possible D gene TRBD1, 6 bases. The CDR3 length is 13 residues. Germline CDR1 SSHAT, CDR2 FNYEAQ (reference sequence). DNA for the CDR3: TGTGCTAGCAGCTTAGAGGGGGCCGGGGAGCTGTTTTTT. Protein product: CASSLEGAGELFF.

This clonotype was counted many times. The CDR3 loop is CASSVDFGTGFYEQYF. CDR3 nucleotides: TGTGCCAGCAGCGTTGACTTCGGGACAGGGTTCTACGAGCAGTACTTC. This sequence joins TRBV9 and TRBJ2-7; 9 positions agree with TRBD1. The germline CDR1 and CDR2 sequences are SGDLS and YYNGEE. The length of the CDR3 is 16 residues. V lost 2 bases and J lost 3; bases outside the gene matches: 9.

A few counts support this clonotype. V gene TRBV6-2 or TRBV6-3 combines with J gene TRBJ2-7; unclear D gene. Per germline, CDR1 MNHEY and CDR2 SVGEGT. V lost 4 bases and J lost 3, with 16 bases in between. The CDR3 spans 15 residues. The CDR3 nucleotides are TGTGCCAGCAGTTCCCTACTGCGTTCTGGCTACGAGCAGTACTTC. Amino acids: CASSSLLRSGYEQYF.

This clonotype was seen ten or more times. V and J are TRBV5-1 and TRBJ2-7, with TRBD2 identical over 11 bases. The CDR3 runs to 17 residues. The V gene end was trimmed by 3 bases and the J gene end by 3 bases; junction bases not matched to a gene: 11. Per germline, CDR1 SGHRS and CDR2 YFSETQ. The CDR3 DNA follows: TGCGCCAGCAGCTCGGGACTAGCGGCCCAGCCTAACTACGAGCAGTACTTC. Translating it yields CASSSGLAAQPNYEQYF.

This clonotype was detected many times. This sequence joins TRBV11-2 and TRBJ2-5; no definite D call. Per the germline V gene, CDR1 is SGHAT and CDR2 is FQNNGV. CDR3 size: 12 residues. With 6 bases removed from V and 4 bases from J, the gap between germline ends came to 9 bases. CDR3 sequence: CASRVGGETQYF. The CDR3 DNA reads TGTGCCAGCAGAGTGGGCGGAGAGACCCAGTACTTC. Together with reference TRBV11-2 and TRBJ2-5, the CDR3 gives the full variable domain: EAGVAQSPRYKIIEKRQSVAFWCNPISGHATLYWYQQILGQGPKLLIQFQNNGVVDDSQLPKDRFSAERLKGVDSTLKIQPAKLEDSAVYLCASRVGGETQYFGPGTRLLVL.

Remarks on this clonotype: This could be a read error, since a much larger clone is one nucleotide away. The V call is TRBV7-9, the J call TRBJ2-7; possible D gene TRBD1, 7 bases. This CDR3 region has 13 residues. CDR1 is SEHNR, CDR2 FQNEAQ, per germline (reference sequence). The CDR3 here is CVSSHSRGEEQYF. For the CDR3, the DNA is TGTGTCAGCAGCCACTCCAGGGGGGAGGAGCAGTACTTC.

This clonotype showed up many times. The rearrangement joins TRBV6-6 to TRBJ1-1, with D tentatively TRBD1 (5 bases). The CDR3 contains 22 residues. Trimming left V 2 bases short and J 0 bases short, with 31 bases between. From germline, CDR1 is MNHNY and CDR2 SVGAGI (reference sequence). The CDR3 is CASSYPLGPPEGFNLMNTEAFF. Written as DNA, the CDR3 is TGTGCCAGCAGTTACCCCTTGGGACCACCCGAGGGCTTTAACCTTATGAACACTGAAGCTTTCTTT.

This clonotype was seen only a few times. V and J are TRBV6-1 and TRBJ2-7, with TRBD2 matching over 8 bases. The CDR3 totals 15 residues. V shed 6 bases and J 0 bases; nucleotides not matched to a gene: 7. Germline loops: CDR1 MNHNS, CDR2 SASEGT. CDR3 coding DNA: TGTGCCAGCAGACCTACTAGCGGTAACTCCTACGAGCAGTACTTC. It codes for CASRPTSGNSYEQYF.

The chain has TRBV28 and TRBJ1-1; the match to TRBD1 covers 7 bases. Germline CDR1 is MDHEN and CDR2 is SYDVKM. With V trimmed by 5 bases and J by 0 bases, 9 bases remained unmatched. The CDR3 has 16 amino acids. CDR3: CASSPTGFSMNTEAFF. The CDR3 DNA is TGTGCCAGCAGTCCGACAGGGTTTTCGATGAACACTGAAGCTTTCTTT. The full variable domain, completed using reference TRBV28 and TRBJ1-1, is DVKVTQSSRYLVKRTGEKVFLECVQDMDHENMFWYRQDPGLGLRLIYFSYDVKMKEKGDIPEGYSVSREKKERFSLILESASTNQTSMYLCASSPTGFSMNTEAFFGQGTRLTVV.

This chain joins TRBV29-1 and TRBJ1-2; D perhaps matches TRBD1 (5 bases). V lost 1 base and J lost 7, with 16 bases in between. CDR1 SQVTM and CDR2 ANQGSEA come from the germline V gene. The CDR3 has 14 amino acids. The CDR3 region is CSVEVWGKLSGYTF. In nucleotides, the CDR3 is TGCAGCGTTGAAGTTTGGGGGAAACTATCTGGCTACACCTTC.

This clonotype has ten or more counts. This rearrangement joins TRBV5-1 to TRBJ2-7, with 8 bases lining up with TRBD1. Germline CDR1 and CDR2: SGHRS and YFSETQ. V lost 5 bases and J lost 2; bases outside the gene matches: 9. This CDR3 is built from 15 residues. The CDR3 region has the DNA TGCGCCAGCAGTGTAGCCGGGACAGGAGCCTACGAGCAGTACTTC. This gives the protein CASSVAGTGAYEQYF.

This clonotype appeared many times. V gene TRBV24-1 combines with J gene TRBJ2-7; no clear D. Germline V CDR1 and CDR2: KGHDR, SFDVKD. Trimming took 5 bases from V and 3 from J, leaving 13 bases between them. The CDR3 runs to 14 residues. The DNA of the CDR3 is TGTGCCACCAGTGCGGGCAGTCCCCGCTACGAGCAGTACTTC. It specifies CATSAGSPRYEQYF.

The table lists this clonotype with many counts. This chain connects TRBV19 to TRBJ1-2, with 7 bases lining up with TRBD1. The ends lost 5 bases at V and 6 bases at J; junction bases unmatched: 15. The CDR3 is made up of 16 amino acids. Germline-derived CDR1 and CDR2 are LNHDA and SQIVND (reference sequence). The CDR3 region has the DNA TGTGCCAGTAGTTTTTCCGGGACAGCGAGGGGGCATGGCTACACCTTC. This encodes CASSFSGTARGHGYTF.

This clonotype appeared many times. The rearrangement uses TRBV28 and TRBJ2-7; D remains ambiguous. CDR1 MDHEN and CDR2 SYDVKM come from the germline V gene. CDR3 size: 11 residues. V was trimmed by 6 bases and J by 5 bases, leaving 8 bases between them. CDR3 amino acids: CASRFSDEQYF. The CDR3 region has the DNA TGTGCCAGCAGATTCTCGGACGAGCAGTACTTC.

The sample holds a few counts of this clonotype. The gene calls are TRBV6-1 and TRBJ1-1; unclear D gene. Between the trimmed V and J ends, which lost 3 bases and 1 base, there was a span of 6 bases. In germline, CDR1 is MNHNS, CDR2 SASEGT. The CDR3 is 13 amino acids. CDR3 sequence (DNA): TGTGCCAGCAGTGACTATGCGAACACTGAAGCTTTCTTT. Encoded protein: CASSDYANTEAFF.

This clonotype has ten or more counts. The gene calls are TRBV20-1 and TRBJ2-7; 9 positions agree with TRBD2. Germline V gene data show CDR1 as DFQATT and CDR2 as SNEGSKA (reference sequence). This CDR3 has 16 residues. CDR3: CSVTPPTAGGIYEQYF. The CDR3 nucleotides read TGCAGCGTAACCCCCCCTACAGCGGGGGGCATCTACGAGCAGTACTTC.

There are many counts of this clonotype. CDR3 coding DNA: TGTGCCACCAGCAGGGAATTAACAGGGGTCCACGAGCAGTACTTC. Its protein is CATSRELTGVHEQYF. The chain joins TRBV15 to TRBJ2-7; TRBD1 matches at 7 bases. This CDR3 has 15 amino acids. Germline V gives CDR1 LNHNV, CDR2 YYDKDF (reference sequence). The ends lost 3 bases at V and 5 bases at J; junction bases unmatched: 10.

Ten or more counts support this clonotype. This chain connects TRBV25-1 to TRBJ1-5; D not certain. Germline CDR1 is MGHDK and CDR2 is SYGVNS. Trimming left V 8 bases short and J 3 bases short, with 17 bases between. The CDR3 extends over 15 amino acids. CDR3 amino acids: CASSRRERSNQPQHF. CDR3 coding DNA: TGTGCCAGCTCTCGGCGAGAAAGGTCCAATCAGCCCCAGCATTTT.

This clonotype was found many times. J is TRBJ1-5 and V is TRBV11-2; D possibly corresponds to TRBD1 (6 bases). This CDR3 contains 17 residues. The V end lost 3 bases, the J end lost 6 bases, and 21 bases lay between the germline ends. CDR1 is SGHAT, CDR2 FQNNGV, per germline. The CDR3 DNA follows: TGTGCCAGCAGCTTGGACAGCGGATTTGGGCCGATTCAGCCCCAGCATTTT. It yields the protein CASSLDSGFGPIQPQHF.